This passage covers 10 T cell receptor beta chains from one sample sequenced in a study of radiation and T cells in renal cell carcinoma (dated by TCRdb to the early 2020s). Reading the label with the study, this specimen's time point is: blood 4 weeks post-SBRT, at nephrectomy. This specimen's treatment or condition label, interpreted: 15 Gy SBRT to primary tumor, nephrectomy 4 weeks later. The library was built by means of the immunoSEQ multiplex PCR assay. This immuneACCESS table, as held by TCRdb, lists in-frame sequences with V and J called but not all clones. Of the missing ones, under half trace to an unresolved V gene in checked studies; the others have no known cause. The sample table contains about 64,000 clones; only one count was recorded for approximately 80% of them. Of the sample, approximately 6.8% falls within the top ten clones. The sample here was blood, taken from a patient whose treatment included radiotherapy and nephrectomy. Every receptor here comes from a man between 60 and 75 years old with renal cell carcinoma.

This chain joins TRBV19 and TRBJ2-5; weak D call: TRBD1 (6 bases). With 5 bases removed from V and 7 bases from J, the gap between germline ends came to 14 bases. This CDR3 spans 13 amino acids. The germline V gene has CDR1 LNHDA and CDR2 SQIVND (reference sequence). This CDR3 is CASSRRGDGTQYF. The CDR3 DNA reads TGTGCCAGTAGTCGCAGGGGTGATGGGACCCAGTACTTC.

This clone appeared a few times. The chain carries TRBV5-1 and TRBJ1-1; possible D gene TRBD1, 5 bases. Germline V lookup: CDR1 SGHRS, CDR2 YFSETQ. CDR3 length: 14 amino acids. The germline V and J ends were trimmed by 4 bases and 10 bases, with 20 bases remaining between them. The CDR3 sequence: CASSLSPGEGPAFF. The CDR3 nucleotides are TGCGCCAGCAGCCTATCCCCTGGGGAGGGACCAGCTTTCTTT.

DNA of the CDR3: TGCGCCAGCAGCCCCGGGGGCAGGAGCCCCTATGGCTACACCTTC. Protein product: CASSPGGRSPYGYTF. V gene TRBV5-1 combines with J gene TRBJ1-2; possibly TRBD1 for D (6 bases). Germline assignment: CDR1 SGHRS and CDR2 YFSETQ. The CDR3 spans 15 residues. V dropped 4 bases and J dropped 4 bases, with 17 bases sitting between them.

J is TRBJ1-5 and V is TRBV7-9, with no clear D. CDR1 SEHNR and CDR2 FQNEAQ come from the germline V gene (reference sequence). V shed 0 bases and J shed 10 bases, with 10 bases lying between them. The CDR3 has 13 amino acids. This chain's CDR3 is CASSLAAPNPQHF. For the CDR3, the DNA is TGTGCCAGCAGCTTAGCAGCCCCCAATCCCCAGCATTTT.

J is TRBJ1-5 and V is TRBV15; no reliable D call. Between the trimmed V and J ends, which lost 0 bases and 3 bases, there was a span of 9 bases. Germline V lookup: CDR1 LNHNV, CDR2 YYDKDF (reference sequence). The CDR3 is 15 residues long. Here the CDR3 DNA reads TGTGCCACCAGCAGAGATCTCGATGTCAATCAGCCCCAGCATTTT. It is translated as CATSRDLDVNQPQHF.

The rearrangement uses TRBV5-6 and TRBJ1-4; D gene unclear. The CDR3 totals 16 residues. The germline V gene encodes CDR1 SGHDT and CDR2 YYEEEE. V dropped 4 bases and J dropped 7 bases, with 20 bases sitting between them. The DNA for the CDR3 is TGTGCCAGCAGCGACCCCCGCACGATGAGCAGTGAAAAACTGTTTTTT. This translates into CASSDPRTMSSEKLFF.

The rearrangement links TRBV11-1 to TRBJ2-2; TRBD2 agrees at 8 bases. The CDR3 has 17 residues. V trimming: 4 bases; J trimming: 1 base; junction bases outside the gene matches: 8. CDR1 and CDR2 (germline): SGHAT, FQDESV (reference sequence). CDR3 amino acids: CASSSLYGRVNTGELFF. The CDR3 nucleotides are TGTGCCAGCAGCTCCCTCTACGGGAGGGTGAACACCGGGGAGCTGTTTTTT.

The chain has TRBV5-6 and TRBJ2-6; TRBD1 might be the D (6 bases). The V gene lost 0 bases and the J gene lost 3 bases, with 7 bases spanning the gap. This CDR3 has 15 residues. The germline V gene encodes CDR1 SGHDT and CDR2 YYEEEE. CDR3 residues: CASSLEGVGANVLTF. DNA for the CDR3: TGTGCCAGCAGCTTGGAGGGGGTTGGGGCCAACGTCCTGACTTTC.

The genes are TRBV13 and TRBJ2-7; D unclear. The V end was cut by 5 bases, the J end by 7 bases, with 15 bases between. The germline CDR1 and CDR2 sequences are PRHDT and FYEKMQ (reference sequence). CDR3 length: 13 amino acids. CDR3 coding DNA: TGTGCCAGCAGCCAAAAAGGATTGGGGGAGCAGTACTTC. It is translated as CASSQKGLGEQYF.

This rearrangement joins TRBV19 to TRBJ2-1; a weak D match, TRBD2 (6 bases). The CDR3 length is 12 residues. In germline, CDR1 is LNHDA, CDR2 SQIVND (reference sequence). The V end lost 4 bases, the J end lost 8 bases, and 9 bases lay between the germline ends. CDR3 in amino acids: CASSRDFDEQFF. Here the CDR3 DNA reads TGTGCCAGTAGTAGGGACTTCGATGAGCAGTTCTTC.